The 17 T cell receptor beta chains presented below share a single source sample, sequenced in a study of T cells in narcolepsy. Only in-frame clones appear in the TCRdb table, and some are missing; sequencing was by immunoSEQ multiplex PCR. The profile shows roughly 20,000 clones, over 75% of them singletons. Material: memory (CD45RA-) CD4+ T cells from blood. Receptors were obtained from a human donor in good health.

This chain connects TRBV19 to TRBJ2-1, with 12 nucleotides matching TRBD2. This CDR3 has 18 amino acids. V gave up 3 bases and J gave up 6 bases; unmatched junction bases: 12. Germline-derived CDR1 and CDR2 are LNHDA and SQIVND (reference sequence). CDR3 residues: CASSMPRGLAGLSNEQFF. CDR3 bases: TGTGCCAGTAGTATGCCACGCGGACTAGCGGGGCTTTCCAATGAGCAGTTCTTC.

The V call is TRBV30, the J call TRBJ2-1; TRBD2 matches at 12 bases. CDR1 GTSNPN and CDR2 SVGIG come from the germline V gene (reference sequence). The trim removed 4 bases at V and 5 bases at J, leaving 6 bases unmatched. The CDR3 is 15 residues long. DNA for the CDR3: TGTGCCTGGAACCCGGGACTAGCGGGTAACAATGAGCAGTTCTTC. It codes for CAWNPGLAGNNEQFF.

The CDR3 nucleotides read TGTGCCAGTAGTAGAGGGCGGTCTAGCAATCAGCCCCAGCATTTT. Translation gives CASSRGRSSNQPQHF. This chain joins TRBV19 and TRBJ1-5; D unclear. With 4 bases removed from V and 0 bases from J, the gap between germline ends came to 10 bases. Germline V gene lookup returns CDR1 LNHDA and CDR2 SQIVND (reference sequence). The CDR3 runs 15 residues.

The genes are TRBV6-5 and TRBJ1-1; the D is unclear. CDR1 and CDR2 from the germline V gene are MNHEY and SVGAGI. Trimming took off 7 bases at V and 4 bases at J, with 10 bases between the two ends. This CDR3 is built from 12 residues. In nucleotides, the CDR3 is TGTGCCAGCACTAAGGCGGGCACTGAAGCTTTCTTT. It is translated as CASTKAGTEAFF.

Remarks on this clone: One end of the junction fails to match germline, which may point to a read error. V usage is TRBV7-9 and J usage is TRBJ1-2; D call uncertain. Per the germline V gene, CDR1 is SEHNR and CDR2 is FQNEAQ (reference sequence). The CDR3 covers 11 residues. As DNA, the CDR3 is TGTGCCAGCAGTTTAGGGCCAGGCTACACCTTC. Encoded protein: CASSLGPGYTF.

This clone was detected only a few times. The chain carries TRBV10-3 and TRBJ1-4; D not resolved. The CDR3 loop spans 15 amino acids. Germline CDR1 and CDR2: ENHRY and SYGVKD. Trimming stripped 0 bases from V and 7 bases from J, with 12 bases between. In DNA form, the CDR3 reads TGTGCCATCAGTGAGTCCGCACGCTCGGGTGAAAAACTGTTTTTT. This encodes CAISESARSGEKLFF.

The chain combines TRBV2 with TRBJ2-3, with 7 bases that match TRBD2. Germline CDR1 SNHLY, CDR2 FYNNEI. V was pared by 7 bases and J by 2 bases, with 3 bases of the junction left unmatched. This CDR3 is 13 amino acids long. Here the CDR3 reads CASTSGYTDTQYF. CDR3 nucleotides: TGTGCCAGCACTAGCGGTTACACAGATACGCAGTATTTT.

This clone appeared a single time. The V call is TRBV12-5, the J call TRBJ1-1, with 8 nucleotides matching TRBD1. The germline V gene has CDR1 LGHNT and CDR2 FRNRAP. J gave up 4 bases and V 7 bases, and 8 bases lay outside the gene matches. This CDR3 has 14 residues. CDR3 DNA sequence: TGTGCTAGTGCCCCCGGACAGGGATTCACTGAAGCTTTCTTT. Its translation is CASAPGQGFTEAFF.

This chain uses TRBV11-3 with TRBJ2-2; D is undetermined. V gave up 3 bases and J gave up 6 bases, with 5 bases separating them. The CDR3 length is 12 residues. Germline V CDR1 and CDR2: SGHNT, YENEEA. The CDR3 DNA sequence: TGTGCCAGCAGCTTGTACCCCGGGGAGCTGTTTTTT. This gives the protein CASSLYPGELFF.

This clone was detected only a few times. The CDR3 region has the DNA TGTGCCAGCTCACTACAGCGTGAAGCTTTCTTT. Amino acid sequence: CASSLQREAFF. The V call is TRBV18, the J call TRBJ1-1; the D is unclear. The V end was cut by 4 bases, the J end by 7 bases, with 7 bases between. From germline, CDR1 is KGHSH and CDR2 LQKENI. The CDR3 spans 11 residues.

The chain's CDR3 is CATSRASGEQFF. The CDR3 nucleotides read TGTGCCACCAGCAGAGCTAGCGGCGAGCAGTTCTTC. The V call is TRBV15, the J call TRBJ2-1, with TRBD2 matching over 7 bases. The CDR3 has 12 amino acids. Trimming removed 1 base from V and 10 bases from J; junction bases left unmatched: 1. The germline CDR1 and CDR2 sequences are LNHNV and YYDKDF (reference sequence).

V usage is TRBV7-6 and J usage is TRBJ1-6; TRBD1 is a possible D gene (5 bases). The CDR3 extends over 16 amino acids. The V end was cut by 0 bases, the J end by 3 bases, with 9 bases between. Germline values: CDR1 SGHVS, CDR2 FNYEAQ. The chain's CDR3 is CASSLAGESYNSPLHF. In nucleotides, the CDR3 is TGTGCCAGCAGCTTAGCGGGGGAAAGCTATAATTCACCCCTCCACTTT. The full variable domain, with the rest looked up from reference TRBV7-6 and TRBJ1-6, is GAGVSQSPRYKVTKRGQDVALRCDPISGHVSLYWYRQALGQGPEFLTYFNYEAQQDKSGLPNDRFSAERPEGSISTLTIQRTEQRDSAMYRCASSLAGESYNSPLHFGNGTRLTVT.

The chain couples TRBV18 to TRBJ2-3; D is unresolved. CDR1 is KGHSH, CDR2 LQKENI, per germline. The CDR3 is made up of 15 amino acids. Trimming left V 3 bases short and J 1 base short, with 11 bases between. The CDR3 DNA sequence: TGTGCCAGCTCACCGGAGACCACCGGCACAGATACGCAGTATTTT. Its protein product is CASSPETTGTDTQYF.

The chain uses TRBV5-8 and TRBJ1-3; tentatively, D is TRBD1 (5 bases). V was pared by 6 bases and J by 0 bases, with 25 bases between. CDR1 SGHTS and CDR2 YDEGEE come from the germline V gene. The CDR3 is 19 amino acids. CDR3: CASTLLRADSLNSGNTIYF. The CDR3 DNA follows: TGTGCCAGCACCCTTCTTCGGGCCGACAGCCTCAACTCTGGAAACACCATATATTTT. The entire variable domain, with the rest obtained from reference TRBV5-8 and TRBJ1-3, is as follows: EAGVTQSPTHLIKTRGQQATLRCSPISGHTSVYWYQQALGLGLQFLLWYDEGEERNRGNFPPRFSGRQFPNYSSELNVNALELEDSALYLCASTLLRADSLNSGNTIYFGEGSWLTVV.

The rearrangement links TRBV14 to TRBJ2-5; TRBD2 matches at 15 bases. V was pared by 4 bases and J by 1 base, with 13 bases of the junction left unmatched. CDR1 is SGHDN, CDR2 FVKESK, per germline. This CDR3 is built from 20 residues. The CDR3 DNA reads as TGTGCCAGCAGCCCGAAGGTTTCCGGGACTAGCGGGGGGTTCCAAGAGACCCAGTACTTC. Translating it yields CASSPKVSGTSGGFQETQYF.

The chain employs TRBV5-6 and TRBJ1-2; D remains ambiguous. CDR1 is SGHDT and CDR2 is YYEEEE in the germline V gene. CDR3 length: 14 amino acids. Trimming pared 0 bases from V and 4 bases from J, leaving 10 bases between. The CDR3, as DNA: TGTGCCAGCAGCTTGGACAGCTATTTCTATGGCTACACCTTC. It yields the protein CASSLDSYFYGYTF.

V is TRBV2 and J is TRBJ2-1, with D maybe TRBD1 (6 bases). The V end was cut by 8 bases, the J end by 0 bases, with 8 bases between. Germline V gene data show CDR1 as SNHLY and CDR2 as FYNNEI. CDR3 size: 13 residues. The CDR3 coding sequence is TGTGCCAGCGGGACACTCTCCTACAATGAGCAGTTCTTC. Amino acids: CASGTLSYNEQFF.